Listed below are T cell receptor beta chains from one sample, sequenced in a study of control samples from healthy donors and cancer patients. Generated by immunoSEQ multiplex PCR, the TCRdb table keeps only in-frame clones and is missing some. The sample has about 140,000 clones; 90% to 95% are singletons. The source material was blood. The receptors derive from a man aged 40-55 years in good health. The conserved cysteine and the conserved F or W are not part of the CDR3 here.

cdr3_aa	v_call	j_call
ASSDRDSNQPQH	TRBV9	TRBJ1-5
SVELPWSCYGYT	TRBV29-1	TRBJ1-2
ASGSGGATDTQY	TRBV3-1/TRBV3-2	TRBJ2-3
ASSYSKVGFDTEAF	TRBV6-5	TRBJ1-1
ASSVVGDPGELF	TRBV9	TRBJ2-2
ASSQDLGNNQPQH	TRBV4-3	TRBJ1-5
ASSEWDRSSIGELF	TRBV6-1	TRBJ2-2
ASSPTPKNSPLH	TRBV5-4	TRBJ1-6
ASSWSGTQETQY	TRBV6-2/TRBV6-3	TRBJ2-5
ASSSLTGRNQPQH	TRBV6-5	TRBJ1-5
ASSEWQGREAF	TRBV6-1	TRBJ1-1
ASRKTKTGAAYNEQF	TRBV19	TRBJ2-1
ASSYSSGSSYEQY	TRBV6-5	TRBJ2-7
ASRGTSGANVLT	TRBV28	TRBJ2-6
ASSPRGVTNYGYT	TRBV13	TRBJ1-2
ASSEDSDHEQF	TRBV6-1	TRBJ2-1
ASSLGLAEGADTQY	TRBV5-8	TRBJ2-3
ASSLGLAGTYEQY	TRBV28	TRBJ2-7
ASSLNGGTQY	TRBV11-2	TRBJ2-5
ASSPHASNQPQH	TRBV3-1/TRBV3-2	TRBJ1-5
ATSRDRAGQGAF	TRBV15	TRBJ1-1
ASSSTGDQPQH	TRBV6-6	TRBJ1-5
ASSSWTGGGQPQH	TRBV7-9	TRBJ1-5
ASSVESEGEQY	TRBV9	TRBJ2-7
ASSQERVAGGVGELF	TRBV4-1	TRBJ2-2
ASSLDPGNYEQY	TRBV5-1	TRBJ2-7
ASFAGSNQPQH	TRBV6-5	TRBJ1-5
ASSSLTQPQH	TRBV7-9	TRBJ1-5
ASSETGVPGNTIY	TRBV2	TRBJ1-3
ASSPQGTSPSYEQY	TRBV5-6	TRBJ2-7
ASRRQGSYEQY	TRBV7-2	TRBJ2-7
ASSPPFGLGIGFGNQPQH	TRBV19	TRBJ1-5
ASSWGGTRQETQY	TRBV27	TRBJ2-5
ASSPTRWVTYEQY	TRBV18	TRBJ2-7
AISPDWPSGYT	TRBV10-3	TRBJ1-2
ASSVDAGQGGNQPQH	TRBV9	TRBJ1-5
ASSFTARGRTMAYNEQF	TRBV7-8	TRBJ2-1
ASGRPGGWQPQH	TRBV12-5	TRBJ1-5
ASSQSKGPMPGNTIY	TRBV23-1	TRBJ1-3
ASSQDRRGTGEQY	TRBV4-2	TRBJ2-7
ASSDGREQY	TRBV18	TRBJ2-7
ASSLSGLSGNTIY	TRBV27	TRBJ1-3
ASSVTDDSGNTIY	TRBV9	TRBJ1-3
ASSLSSNQPQH	TRBV5-4	TRBJ1-5
SASFGLYGYT	TRBV20-1	TRBJ1-2
ASSQEDNQGGSTTNEKLF	TRBV3-1/TRBV3-2	TRBJ1-4
ASTLRQGNGYT	TRBV12-3/TRBV12-4	TRBJ1-2
ASSQQSQETQY	TRBV7-3	TRBJ2-5
ATSRPRGSDTEAF	TRBV15	TRBJ1-1
ASSQGAALSSYNEQF	TRBV4-1	TRBJ2-1